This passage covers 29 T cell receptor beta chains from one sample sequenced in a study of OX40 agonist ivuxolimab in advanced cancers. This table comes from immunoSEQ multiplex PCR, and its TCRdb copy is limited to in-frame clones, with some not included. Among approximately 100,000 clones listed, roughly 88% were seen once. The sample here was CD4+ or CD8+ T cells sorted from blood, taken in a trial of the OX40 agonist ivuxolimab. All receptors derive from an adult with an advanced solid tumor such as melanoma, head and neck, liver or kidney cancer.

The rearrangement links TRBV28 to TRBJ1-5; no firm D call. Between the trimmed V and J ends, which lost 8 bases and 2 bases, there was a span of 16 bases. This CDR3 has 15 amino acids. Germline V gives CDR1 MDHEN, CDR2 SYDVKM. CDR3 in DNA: TGTGCCAGCCACCTAGACACAGTGGGCAATCAGCCCCAGCATTTT. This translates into CASHLDTVGNQPQHF.

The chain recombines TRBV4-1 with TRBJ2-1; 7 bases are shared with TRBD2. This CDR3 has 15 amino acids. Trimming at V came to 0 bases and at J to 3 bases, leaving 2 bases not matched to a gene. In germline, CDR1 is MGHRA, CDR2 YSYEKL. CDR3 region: CASSQDGGFYNEQFF. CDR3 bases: TGCGCCAGCAGCCAAGACGGGGGGTTCTACAATGAGCAGTTCTTC.

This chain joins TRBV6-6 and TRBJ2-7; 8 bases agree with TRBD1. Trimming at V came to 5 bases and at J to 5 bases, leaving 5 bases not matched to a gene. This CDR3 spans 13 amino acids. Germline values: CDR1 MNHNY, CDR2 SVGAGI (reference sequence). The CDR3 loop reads CASSTRTGNEQYF. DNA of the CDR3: TGTGCCAGCAGTACGCGGACAGGGAACGAGCAGTACTTC.

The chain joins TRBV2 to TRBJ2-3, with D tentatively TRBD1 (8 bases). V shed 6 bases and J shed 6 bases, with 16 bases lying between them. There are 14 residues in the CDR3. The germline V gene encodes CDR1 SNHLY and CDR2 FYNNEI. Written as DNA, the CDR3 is TGTGCCAGCAGGTTGGACAGGGAGGGGGATACGCAGTATTTT. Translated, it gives CASRLDREGDTQYF.

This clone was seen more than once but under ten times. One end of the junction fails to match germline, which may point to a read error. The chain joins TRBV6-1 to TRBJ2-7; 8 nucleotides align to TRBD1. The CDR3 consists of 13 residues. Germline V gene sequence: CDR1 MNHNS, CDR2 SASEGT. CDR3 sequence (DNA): TGTGCCAGCTCACAAAAGGTCCCCGGGACAGGTGCTTTC. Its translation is CASSQKVPGTGAF.

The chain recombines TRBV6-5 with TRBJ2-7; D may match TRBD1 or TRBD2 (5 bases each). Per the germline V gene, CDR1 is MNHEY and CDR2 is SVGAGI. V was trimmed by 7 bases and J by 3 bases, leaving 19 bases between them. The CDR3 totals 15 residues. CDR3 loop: CASTSGPLTGYEQYF. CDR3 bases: TGTGCCAGCACCTCGGGACCCCTAACGGGCTACGAGCAGTACTTC.

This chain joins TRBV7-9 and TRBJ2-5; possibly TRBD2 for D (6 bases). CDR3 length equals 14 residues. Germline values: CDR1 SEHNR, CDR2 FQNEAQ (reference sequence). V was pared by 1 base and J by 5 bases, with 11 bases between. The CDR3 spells CASSLVAGRETQYF. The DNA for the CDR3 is TGTGCCAGCAGCTTAGTCGCGGGGAGGGAGACCCAGTACTTC.

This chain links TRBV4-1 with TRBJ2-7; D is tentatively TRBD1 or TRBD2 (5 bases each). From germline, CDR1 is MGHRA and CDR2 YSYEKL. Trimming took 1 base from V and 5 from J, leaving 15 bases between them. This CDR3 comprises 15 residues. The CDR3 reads CASSQGDAWAHEQYF. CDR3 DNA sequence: TGCGCCAGCAGCCAAGGGGACGCCTGGGCACACGAGCAGTACTTC.

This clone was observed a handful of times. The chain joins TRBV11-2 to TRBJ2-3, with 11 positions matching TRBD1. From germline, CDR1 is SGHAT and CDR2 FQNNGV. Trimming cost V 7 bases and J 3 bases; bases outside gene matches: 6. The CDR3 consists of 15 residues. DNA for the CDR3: TGTGCCAGCACCTCGGGACAGGGGGGAACAGATACGCAGTATTTT. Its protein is CASTSGQGGTDTQYF.

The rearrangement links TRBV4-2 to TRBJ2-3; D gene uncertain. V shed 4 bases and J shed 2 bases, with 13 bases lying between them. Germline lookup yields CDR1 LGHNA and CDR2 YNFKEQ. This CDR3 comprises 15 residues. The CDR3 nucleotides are TGTGCCAGCAGCCTAAGCTCCGGACCCACAGATACGCAGTATTTT. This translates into CASSLSSGPTDTQYF.

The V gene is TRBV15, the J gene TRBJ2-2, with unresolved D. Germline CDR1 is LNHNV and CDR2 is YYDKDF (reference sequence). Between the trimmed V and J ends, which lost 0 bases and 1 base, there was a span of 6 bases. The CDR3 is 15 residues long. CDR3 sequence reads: CATSRDGGNTGELFF. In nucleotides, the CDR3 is TGTGCCACCAGCAGAGATGGCGGGAACACCGGGGAGCTGTTTTTT.

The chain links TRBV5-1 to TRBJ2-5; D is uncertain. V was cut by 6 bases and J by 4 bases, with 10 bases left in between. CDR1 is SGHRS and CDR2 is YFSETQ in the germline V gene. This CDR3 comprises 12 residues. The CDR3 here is CASTASSETQYF. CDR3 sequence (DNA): TGCGCCAGCACGGCTAGTTCAGAGACCCAGTACTTC.

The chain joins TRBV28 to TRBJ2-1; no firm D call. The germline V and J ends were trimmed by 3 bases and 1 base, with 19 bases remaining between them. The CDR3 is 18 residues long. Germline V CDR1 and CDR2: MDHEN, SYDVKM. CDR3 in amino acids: CASSLISYSHKSYNEQFF. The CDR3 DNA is TGTGCCAGCAGTTTGATTAGTTACAGCCACAAATCCTACAATGAGCAGTTCTTC. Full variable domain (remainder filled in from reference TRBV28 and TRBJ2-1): DVKVTQSSRYLVKRTGEKVFLECVQDMDHENMFWYRQDPGLGLRLIYFSYDVKMKEKGDIPEGYSVSREKKERFSLILESASTNQTSMYLCASSLISYSHKSYNEQFFGPGTRLTVL.

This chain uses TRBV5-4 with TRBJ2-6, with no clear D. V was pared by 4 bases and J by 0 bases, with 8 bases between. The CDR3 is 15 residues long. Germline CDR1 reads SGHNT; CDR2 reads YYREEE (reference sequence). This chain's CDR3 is CASSPTFSGANVLTF. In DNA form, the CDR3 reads TGTGCCAGCAGCCCTACCTTCTCTGGGGCCAACGTCCTGACTTTC. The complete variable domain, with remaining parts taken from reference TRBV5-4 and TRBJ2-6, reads ETGVTQSPTHLIKTRGQQVTLRCSSQSGHNTVSWYQQALGQGPQFIFQYYREEENGRGNFPPRFSGLQFPNYSSELNVNALELDDSALYLCASSPTFSGANVLTFGAGSRLTVL.

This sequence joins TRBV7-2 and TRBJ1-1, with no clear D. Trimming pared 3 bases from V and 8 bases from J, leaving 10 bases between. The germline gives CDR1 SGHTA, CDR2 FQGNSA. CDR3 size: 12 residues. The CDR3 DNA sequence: TGTGCCAGCAGCTTTGCGTTATCAGAAGCTTTCTTT. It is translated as CASSFALSEAFF.

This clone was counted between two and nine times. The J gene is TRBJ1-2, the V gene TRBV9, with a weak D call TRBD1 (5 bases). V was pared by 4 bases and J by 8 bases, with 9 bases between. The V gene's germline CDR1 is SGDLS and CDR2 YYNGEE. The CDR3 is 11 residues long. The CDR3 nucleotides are TGTGCCAGCAGCCGGGACTGGGGCTACACCTTC. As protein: CASSRDWGYTF.

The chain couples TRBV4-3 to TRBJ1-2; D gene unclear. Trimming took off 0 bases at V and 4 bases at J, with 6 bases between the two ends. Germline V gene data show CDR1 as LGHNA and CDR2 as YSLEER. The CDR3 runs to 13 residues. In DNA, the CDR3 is TGCGCCAGCAGCCAAGAAATGCGCTATGGCTACACCTTC. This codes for CASSQEMRYGYTF.

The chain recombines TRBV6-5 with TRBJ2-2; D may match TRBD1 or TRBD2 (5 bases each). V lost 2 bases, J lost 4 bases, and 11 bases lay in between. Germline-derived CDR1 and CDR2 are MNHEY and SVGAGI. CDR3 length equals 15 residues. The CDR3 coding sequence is TGTGCCAGCAGTTACATGGGGGTCGGCACCGGGGAGCTGTTTTTT. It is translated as CASSYMGVGTGELFF.

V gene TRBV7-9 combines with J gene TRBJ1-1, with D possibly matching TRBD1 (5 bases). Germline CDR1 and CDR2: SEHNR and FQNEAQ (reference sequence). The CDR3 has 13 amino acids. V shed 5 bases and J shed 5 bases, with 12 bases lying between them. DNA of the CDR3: TGTGCCAGCAGCCCAGGGAGGGGAACTGAAGCTTTCTTT. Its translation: CASSPGRGTEAFF. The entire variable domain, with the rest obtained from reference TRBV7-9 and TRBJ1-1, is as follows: DTGVSQNPRHKITKRGQNVTFRCDPISEHNRLYWYRQTLGQGPEFLTYFQNEAQLEKSRLLSDRFSAERPKGSFSTLEIQRTEQGDSAMYLCASSPGRGTEAFFGQGTRLTVV.

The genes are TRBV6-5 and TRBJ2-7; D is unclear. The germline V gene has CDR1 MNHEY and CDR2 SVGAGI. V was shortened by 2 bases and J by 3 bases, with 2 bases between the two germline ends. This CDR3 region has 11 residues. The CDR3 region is CASSYRYEQYF. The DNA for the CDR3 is TGTGCCAGCAGTTACCGCTACGAGCAGTACTTC.

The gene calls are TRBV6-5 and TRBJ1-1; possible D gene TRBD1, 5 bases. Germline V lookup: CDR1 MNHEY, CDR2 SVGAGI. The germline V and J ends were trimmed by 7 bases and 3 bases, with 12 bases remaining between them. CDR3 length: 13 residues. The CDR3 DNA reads TGTGCCAGCAACAACCAGGGATACACTGAAGCTTTCTTT. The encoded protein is CASNNQGYTEAFF.

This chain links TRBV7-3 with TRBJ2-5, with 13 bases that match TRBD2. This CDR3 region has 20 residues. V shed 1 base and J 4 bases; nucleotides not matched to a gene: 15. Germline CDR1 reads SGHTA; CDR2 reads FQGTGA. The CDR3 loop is CASSLKPVGTSGRAAETQYF. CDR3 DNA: TGTGCCAGCAGCTTAAAACCCGTTGGTACTAGCGGGAGGGCCGCAGAGACCCAGTACTTC.

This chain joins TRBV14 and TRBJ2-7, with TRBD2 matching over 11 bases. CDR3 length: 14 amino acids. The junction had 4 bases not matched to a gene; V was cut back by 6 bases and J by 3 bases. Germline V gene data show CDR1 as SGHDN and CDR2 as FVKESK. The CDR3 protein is CASRLTSGSYEQYF. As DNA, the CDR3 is TGTGCCAGCAGGCTAACTAGCGGGAGCTACGAGCAGTACTTC.

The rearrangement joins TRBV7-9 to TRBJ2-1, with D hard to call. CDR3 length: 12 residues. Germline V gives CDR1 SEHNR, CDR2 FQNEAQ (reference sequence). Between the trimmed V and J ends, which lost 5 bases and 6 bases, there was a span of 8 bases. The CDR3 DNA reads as TGTGCCAGCAGCCTACCCCCCAATGAGCAGTTCTTC. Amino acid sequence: CASSLPPNEQFF.

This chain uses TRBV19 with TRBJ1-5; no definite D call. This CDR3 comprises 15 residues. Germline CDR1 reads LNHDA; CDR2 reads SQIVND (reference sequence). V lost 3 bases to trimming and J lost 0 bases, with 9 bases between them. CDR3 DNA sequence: TGTGCCAGTAGTATTTCGGCCTATAGCAATCAGCCCCAGCATTTT. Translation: CASSISAYSNQPQHF.

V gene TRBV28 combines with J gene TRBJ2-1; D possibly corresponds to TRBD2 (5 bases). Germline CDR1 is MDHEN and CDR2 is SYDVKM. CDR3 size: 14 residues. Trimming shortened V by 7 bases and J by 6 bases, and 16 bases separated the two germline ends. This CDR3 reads CASTELASPNEQFF. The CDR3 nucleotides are TGTGCCAGCACCGAGCTAGCTTCCCCCAATGAGCAGTTCTTC.

CDR3 sequence reads: CASSALTATTGELFF. In DNA, the CDR3 is TGTGCCAGCAGTGCTTTGACAGCCACGACCGGGGAGCTGTTTTTT. The chain carries TRBV2 and TRBJ2-2; perhaps TRBD1 as D (5 bases). The CDR3 runs to 15 residues. Germline values: CDR1 SNHLY, CDR2 FYNNEI. Deletions cut 4 bases from V and 5 bases from J, with 14 bases between.

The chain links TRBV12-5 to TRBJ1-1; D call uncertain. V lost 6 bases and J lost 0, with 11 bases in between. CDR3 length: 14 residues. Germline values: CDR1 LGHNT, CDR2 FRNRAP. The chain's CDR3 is CASGHKGVNTEAFF. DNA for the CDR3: TGTGCTAGTGGCCACAAAGGAGTGAACACTGAAGCTTTCTTT.

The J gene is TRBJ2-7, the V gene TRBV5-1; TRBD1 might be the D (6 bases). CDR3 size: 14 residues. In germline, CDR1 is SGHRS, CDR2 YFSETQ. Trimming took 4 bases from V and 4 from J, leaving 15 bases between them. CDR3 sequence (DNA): TGCGCCAGCAGCATCAGGGGATACTCGTACGAGCAGTACTTC. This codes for CASSIRGYSYEQYF.